A single sample is the source of the 14 T cell receptor beta chains below, sequenced in a study of blood T cell repertoires in COVID-19 (dated by TCRdb to the early 2020s). Library construction relied on the immunoSEQ multiplex PCR assay. This immuneACCESS table, as held by TCRdb, lists in-frame sequences with V and J called but not all clones. Of the missing ones, under half trace to an unresolved V gene in checked studies; the others have no known cause. This sample has about 90,000 clones in its table, and around 80% of those were observed once. The ten largest clonotypes hold around 7% of the sample. The material sequenced was peripheral blood. These receptors were collected from a man aged 70-80 years with acute or convalescent COVID-19.

This sequence joins TRBV7-2 and TRBJ2-2; D gene ambiguous. This CDR3 comprises 17 residues. Germline assignment: CDR1 SGHTA and CDR2 FQGNSA. Trimming pared 3 bases from V and 7 bases from J, leaving 21 bases between. The CDR3 loop reads CASSFAPRVNYVGELFF. The CDR3 DNA follows: TGTGCCAGCAGCTTTGCCCCCCGGGTCAACTACGTCGGGGAGCTGTTTTTT.

This chain uses TRBV6-5 with TRBJ1-2; D unresolved. Between the trimmed V and J ends, which lost 2 bases and 4 bases, there was a span of 5 bases. The germline gives CDR1 MNHEY, CDR2 SVGAGI. CDR3 length equals 12 residues. The CDR3 here is CASSYDSYGYTF. CDR3 nucleotide sequence: TGTGCCAGCAGTTACGATAGCTATGGCTACACCTTC.

V usage is TRBV19 and J usage is TRBJ1-1; no clear D gene. Between the trimmed V and J ends, which lost 3 bases and 0 bases, there was a span of 11 bases. The germline gives CDR1 LNHDA, CDR2 SQIVND (reference sequence). CDR3 length: 15 amino acids. DNA for the CDR3: TGTGCCAGTAGTATTTCTCTCAACATGAACACTGAAGCTTTCTTT. This sequence encodes CASSISLNMNTEAFF.

The chain combines TRBV19 with TRBJ1-2; 7 bases align to TRBD1. There are 17 residues in the CDR3. The junction had 14 bases not matched to a gene; V was cut back by 3 bases and J by 4 bases. The germline gives CDR1 LNHDA, CDR2 SQIVND (reference sequence). The CDR3: CASSMNLGDSRGYGYTF. CDR3 sequence (DNA): TGTGCCAGTAGTATGAATTTGGGGGACAGCCGCGGCTATGGCTACACCTTC.

The chain employs TRBV10-3 and TRBJ1-5; D gene ambiguous. This CDR3 region has 13 residues. Trimming took 2 bases from V and 7 from J, leaving 9 bases between them. Germline V gene data show CDR1 as ENHRY and CDR2 as SYGVKD. In DNA, the CDR3 is TGTGCCATCAGTGAGGAGGGCGGGCAGCCCCAGCATTTT. Amino acids: CAISEEGGQPQHF.

V gene TRBV2 combines with J gene TRBJ1-1; D remains unclear. CDR1 SNHLY and CDR2 FYNNEI come from the germline V gene. The V and J ends lost 7 bases and 1 base respectively, with 16 bases between them. The CDR3 is 15 residues long. In DNA form, the CDR3 reads TGTGCCAGCAAATTTGGGCCAGGTCGGAACACTGAAGCTTTCTTT. The encoded protein is CASKFGPGRNTEAFF.

The chain uses TRBV2 and TRBJ1-1; 10 nucleotides match TRBD1. This CDR3 contains 15 residues. Trimming cost V 6 bases and J 6 bases; bases outside gene matches: 10. The germline gives CDR1 SNHLY, CDR2 FYNNEI. As DNA, the CDR3 is TGTGCCAGCAGGAAAGAGGACAGGGGGAGGGCTGAAGCTTTCTTT. Translated: CASRKEDRGRAEAFF.

V and J are TRBV11-2 and TRBJ2-2; 7 positions agree with TRBD1. Germline V lookup: CDR1 SGHAT, CDR2 FQNNGV. This CDR3 comprises 15 residues. The trim removed 3 bases at V and 4 bases at J, leaving 5 bases unmatched. The CDR3 DNA reads TGTGCCAGCAGCTTGGGGACAGCTTCCACCGGGGAGCTGTTTTTT. This encodes CASSLGTASTGELFF.

This clone was seen a handful of times. The chain links TRBV6-1 to TRBJ1-1; no definite D call. V shed 0 bases and J shed 4 bases, with 3 bases lying between them. The CDR3 has 12 residues. Germline V gene lookup returns CDR1 MNHNS and CDR2 SASEGT. CDR3 in DNA: TGTGCCAGCAGTGAAGCGGCCACTGAAGCTTTCTTT. Protein product: CASSEAATEAFF.

The CDR3 reads CASSLGRAGTQYF. Here the CDR3 DNA reads TGTGCCAGCAGCTTAGGCAGGGCCGGAACGCAGTATTTT. The chain employs TRBV11-1 and TRBJ2-3; possible D gene TRBD1, 5 bases. The CDR3 has 13 residues. The V end was cut by 1 base, the J end by 9 bases, with 11 bases between. The germline CDR1 and CDR2 sequences are SGHAT and FQDESV (reference sequence).

This sequence joins TRBV18 and TRBJ2-1, with D tentatively TRBD2 (5 bases). Germline V gene sequence: CDR1 KGHSH, CDR2 LQKENI. V lost 0 bases and J lost 6, with 12 bases in between. CDR3 length: 15 residues. CDR3 protein: CASSPPTLAGNEQFF. The CDR3 DNA follows: TGTGCCAGCTCACCACCCACCCTAGCAGGCAATGAGCAGTTCTTC.

The gene calls are TRBV10-3 and TRBJ2-2; the match to TRBD2 covers 8 bases. The trim removed 2 bases at V and 2 bases at J, leaving 7 bases unmatched. Germline V gene lookup returns CDR1 ENHRY and CDR2 SYGVKD. CDR3 length equals 17 residues. The CDR3 spells CAISEGSAGVNTGELFF. The CDR3 DNA follows: TGTGCCATCAGTGAGGGATCAGCGGGAGTCAACACCGGGGAGCTGTTTTTT.

This clone was seen only a few times. The chain employs TRBV14 and TRBJ2-3; D is uncertain. The ends were cut back, 4 bases at V and 1 base at J, with 9 bases in the middle. This CDR3 spans 14 amino acids. Germline values: CDR1 SGHDN, CDR2 FVKESK. The CDR3 DNA is TGTGCCAGCAGCCGCCTTCAGGGCACAGATACGCAGTATTTT. Amino acids: CASSRLQGTDTQYF.

The rearrangement uses TRBV7-9 and TRBJ2-7; D is perhaps TRBD1 (5 bases). Germline V gives CDR1 SEHNR, CDR2 FQNEAQ (reference sequence). The V end was cut by 5 bases, the J end by 6 bases, with 14 bases between. This CDR3 has 13 amino acids. For the CDR3, the DNA is TGTGCCAGCAGCCCTGTTCAACAGGCCGAGCAGTACTTC. It yields the protein CASSPVQQAEQYF.